This T cell receptor (beta chain) was documented in a study of blood T cell repertoires in COVID-19. Study overall: Samples representing acute and convalescent COVID-19 were sourced from the United States, Italy and Spain.

Produced via immunoSEQ multiplex PCR; TCRdb's table is partial and in-frame only. This table holds approximately 160,000 clones, 80% to 85% found once. The sequenced sample was peripheral blood. The TCR comes from a young man with active or convalescent COVID-19.

In nucleotides, the CDR3 is TGTGCCAGCAGCCTTGGACAGGGGTCCACTGAAGCTTTCTTT. It codes for CASSLGQGSTEAFF. The V and J genes are TRBV3-1 (or the pseudogene TRBV3-2) and TRBJ1-1; TRBD1 agrees at 9 bases. J lost 4 bases, V lost 4 bases, and 4 bases had no gene match. There are 14 residues in the CDR3. Germline CDR1 is LGHDT and CDR2 is YNNKEL (reference sequence).